These T cell receptor beta chains were read from a single sample in a study of CD4+ T cells in melanoma. The protocol was immunoSEQ multiplex PCR, while the TCRdb copy is restricted to in-frame clones and leaves out a portion. The table has about 110,000 clones, 92% seen once. Input material: peripheral blood. Receptors originate from a human donor with melanoma. The CDR3 runs from the conserved cysteine through the conserved F or W. Fields, in order: V gene, J gene, CDR3 length, D gene, clone size, CDR3 protein, CDR3 DNA. A D gene is named only where the DNA matches it firmly. Not every row has a clone size; where given, it reads once, few, many or a size class.

TRBV5-1	TRBJ2-7	14	TRBD2	-	CASSNSGGSYEQYF	TGTGCCAGCAGCAACAGCGGGGGCTCCTACGAGCAGTACTTC
TRBV18	TRBJ2-7	15	TRBD2	-	CASSPKREGGYEQYF	TGTGCCAGCTCACCGAAACGGGAGGGAGGGTACGAGCAGTACTTC
TRBV7-2	TRBJ2-7	12	TRBD1	-	CASSRQGNEQYF	TGTGCCAGCAGCCGACAGGGGAACGAGCAGTACTTC
TRBV9	TRBJ1-5	15	TRBD1	-	CASNGQGNSNQPQHF	TGTGCCAGCAATGGACAGGGGAATAGCAATCAGCCCCAGCATTTT
TRBV7-3	TRBJ2-4	14	TRBD1	-	CASSPGGNQNIQYF	TGTGCCAGCAGCCCAGGGGGTAATCAAAACATTCAGTACTTC
TRBV14	TRBJ1-1	13	-	-	CASSRTFNTEAFF	TGTGCCAGCAGCCGGACCTTTAACACTGAAGCTTTCTTT
TRBV7-2	TRBJ1-3	16	-	-	CASSLKGQAPGNTIYF	TGTGCCAGCAGCTTAAAGGGGCAGGCTCCTGGAAACACCATATATTTT
TRBV30	TRBJ2-1	13	-	-	CAWSPGVVGEQFF	TGTGCCTGGAGCCCCGGGGTAGTCGGTGAGCAGTTCTTC
TRBV7-9	TRBJ2-1	13	-	-	CASGRVLHNEQFF	TGTGCCAGCGGGCGGGTACTTCACAATGAGCAGTTCTTC
TRBV7-8	TRBJ1-2	13	-	-	CASSLGFFVGYTF	TGTGCCAGCAGCCTCGGGTTTTTCGTGGGCTACACCTTC
TRBV7-3	TRBJ1-1	14	TRBD1	-	CASTPLPGTGVAFF	TGTGCCAGCACTCCTCTTCCCGGGACAGGGGTGGCTTTCTTT
TRBV27	TRBJ2-7	15	-	-	CASSLTGRAPYEQYF	TGTGCCAGCAGTTTAACTGGCAGGGCTCCCTACGAGCAGTACTTC
TRBV20-1	TRBJ2-7	11	-	-	CSARPIIEQYF	TGCAGTGCTAGGCCGATTATCGAGCAGTACTTC
TRBV5-4	TRBJ2-1	15	TRBD1	-	CASSSAGTGRNEQFF	TGTGCCAGCAGCTCCGCCGGGACAGGACGCAATGAGCAGTTCTTC
TRBV14	TRBJ1-4	14	TRBD1	-	CASSRDRGNEKLFF	TGTGCCAGCAGCCGGGACAGGGGGAATGAAAAACTGTTTTTT
TRBV19	TRBJ1-1	16	-	-	CASSIGGGLLNTEAFF	TGTGCCAGTAGTATAGGAGGAGGACTGTTGAACACTGAAGCTTTCTTT
TRBV2	TRBJ1-5	13	-	-	CASSEIRDQPQHF	TGTGCCAGCAGTGAAATCCGGGATCAGCCCCAGCATTTT
TRBV20-1	TRBJ1-1	11	-	-	CSARVTAEAFF	TGCAGTGCTAGAGTGACTGCTGAAGCTTTCTTT
TRBV25-1	TRBJ2-1	13	-	-	CASSLNRGNEQFF	TGTGCCAGCAGTCTGAATAGGGGGAATGAGCAGTTCTTC
TRBV7-2	TRBJ1-2	14	TRBD1	-	CASSSYRGDYGYTF	TGTGCCAGCAGCTCCTACAGGGGTGACTATGGCTACACCTTC
TRBV9	TRBJ2-3	16	TRBD1	-	CASSVVPGTGTDTQYF	TGTGCCAGCAGCGTAGTCCCCGGGACAGGGACAGATACGCAGTATTTT
TRBV4-2	TRBJ1-4	16	-	-	CASSAGWTVDREKLFF	TGTGCCAGCAGCGCCGGTTGGACCGTCGACCGCGAAAAACTGTTTTTT
TRBV19	TRBJ1-1	13	TRBD1	few	CASRDRANTEAFF	TGTGCCAGTAGGGACAGGGCGAACACTGAAGCTTTCTTT
TRBV5-1	TRBJ2-1	14	-	-	CASSLGGRDNEQFF	TGCGCCAGCAGCTTGGGAGGTCGAGACAATGAGCAGTTCTTC
TRBV19	TRBJ2-1	16	TRBD2	-	CASSIGPAGGHNEQFF	TGTGCCAGTAGTATAGGACCGGCGGGGGGTCACAATGAGCAGTTCTTC
TRBV2	TRBJ2-7	10	-	-	CASQGREQYF	TGTGCCTCTCAAGGTCGGGAGCAGTACTTC
TRBV4-2	TRBJ2-7	15	-	-	CASSPPREQSYEQYF	TGTGCCAGCAGCCCCCCGAGGGAACAGTCCTACGAGCAGTACTTC
TRBV5-4	TRBJ1-1	14	TRBD1	-	CASSSNRGNTEAFF	TGTGCCAGCAGCTCCAACAGGGGCAACACTGAAGCTTTCTTT
TRBV12-2	TRBJ2-7	15	-	-	CASRSKGLAVYEQYF	TGTGCAAGTCGCTCTAAGGGACTAGCGGTCTACGAGCAGTACTTC
TRBV25-1	TRBJ1-5	13	-	-	CASSEKGPEPQHF	TGTGCCAGCAGTGAAAAAGGGCCTGAGCCCCAGCATTTT
TRBV7-7	TRBJ1-3	14	TRBD1	few	CASSMGQGGNTIYF	TGTGCCAGCAGCATGGGACAGGGAGGAAACACCATATATTTT
TRBV2	TRBJ1-1	14	-	-	CASSEMGGNTEAFF	TGTGCCAGCAGTGAGATGGGGGGGAACACTGAAGCTTTCTTT
TRBV14	TRBJ2-6	14	-	-	CASSPPSGANVLTF	TGTGCCAGCAGCCCCCCCTCTGGGGCCAACGTCCTGACTTTC
TRBV6-1	TRBJ2-5	14	-	-	CASTAQGNQETQYF	TGTGCCAGCACTGCTCAGGGGAACCAAGAGACCCAGTACTTC
TRBV6-6	TRBJ2-3	15	TRBD1	-	CASSYGDRSTDTQYF	TGTGCCAGCAGTTACGGGGACAGGAGCACAGATACGCAGTATTTT
TRBV7-9	TRBJ2-3	16	TRBD2	-	CASSSSLAGGPVTQYF	TGTGCCAGCAGCTCCTCGCTAGCGGGAGGGCCCGTTACGCAGTATTTT
TRBV11-3	TRBJ1-1	14	-	-	CASSPGGRYAEAFF	TGTGCCAGCAGCCCCGGGGGGAGGTACGCTGAAGCTTTCTTT
TRBV4-1	TRBJ2-2	16	TRBD2	-	CASSQDGTSSTGELFF	TGCGCCAGCAGCCAAGATGGGACTAGTTCGACCGGGGAGCTGTTTTTT
TRBV19	TRBJ1-5	15	-	-	CASHTPSGSNQPQHF	TGTGCCAGCCATACACCCTCCGGGAGCAATCAGCCCCAGCATTTT
TRBV30	TRBJ1-3	14	-	-	CAWSVQTGGNTIYF	TGTGCCTGGAGTGTACAGACGGGTGGAAACACCATATATTTT
TRBV7-6	TRBJ1-1	14	-	-	CASSLGQMNTEAFF	TGTGCCAGCAGCTTAGGCCAGATGAACACTGAAGCTTTCTTT
TRBV29-1	TRBJ2-1	14	-	-	CSVGWRGGDIEQFF	TGCAGCGTTGGTTGGAGGGGGGGGGATATTGAGCAGTTCTTC
TRBV10-3	TRBJ2-2	14	TRBD1	-	CAIQTGGNTGELFF	TGTGCCATTCAGACAGGGGGAAACACCGGGGAGCTGTTTTTT
TRBV6-5	TRBJ2-4	13	TRBD2	-	CASTRGGGNIQYF	TGTGCCAGCACCAGAGGCGGGGGGAACATTCAGTACTTC
TRBV4-2	TRBJ2-5	16	TRBD2	-	CASSQEKRGGRETQYF	TGTGCCAGCAGCCAAGAGAAGCGGGGGGGCCGGGAGACCCAGTACTTC
TRBV27	TRBJ2-3	13	TRBD1	-	CASSLQGADTQYF	TGTGCCAGCAGTCTTCAGGGGGCGGATACGCAGTATTTT
TRBV11-1	TRBJ1-1	13	-	-	CASSLGRSTEAFF	TGTGCCAGCAGCTTAGGTAGAAGCACTGAAGCTTTCTTT
TRBV10-3	TRBJ2-7	12	-	-	CAISLPSYEQYF	TGTGCCATCAGCCTACCCTCCTACGAGCAGTACTTC
TRBV7-3	TRBJ2-2	18	TRBD2	once	CASSLDPLLAGDTGELFF	TGTGCCAGCAGCTTAGACCCATTGCTAGCGGGGGACACCGGGGAGCTGTTTTTT
TRBV19	TRBJ1-6	15	TRBD1	-	CASSLTGLFNSPLHF	TGTGCCAGTAGCCTGACAGGGTTGTTTAATTCACCCCTCCACTTT
TRBV4-1	TRBJ2-3	16	-	once	CASSHLSGDGTDTQYF	TGCGCCAGCAGCCACCTTAGCGGAGACGGCACAGATACGCAGTATTTT
TRBV5-1	TRBJ2-7	15	TRBD1	-	CASSLGDRLAYEQYF	TGCGCCAGCAGCTTAGGGGACAGATTGGCCTACGAGCAGTACTTC
TRBV2	TRBJ1-5	14	TRBD1	-	CASRGQGTIQPQHF	TGTGCCAGCAGGGGACAGGGAACTATTCAGCCCCAGCATTTT
TRBV10-2	TRBJ2-2	15	TRBD2	-	CASSELAGDTGELFF	TGCGCCAGCAGTGAACTAGCGGGAGACACCGGGGAGCTGTTTTTT
TRBV4-3	TRBJ1-2	15	TRBD1	-	CASSQRGQNNYGYTF	TGCGCCAGCAGCCAAAGGGGACAGAATAACTATGGCTACACCTTC
TRBV5-1	TRBJ1-2	13	-	-	CASSATGDHGYTF	TGCGCCAGCAGCGCCACAGGAGACCATGGCTACACCTTC
TRBV27	TRBJ1-1	14	-	-	CASSSPEESIEAFF	TGTGCCAGCAGTTCCCCGGAGGAGAGTATCGAAGCTTTCTTT
TRBV9	TRBJ2-5	15	TRBD2	-	CASSVGLAGEETQYF	TGTGCCAGCAGCGTTGGACTAGCGGGAGAAGAGACCCAGTACTTC
TRBV6-6	TRBJ2-3	14	-	-	CASWGTFGTDTQYF	TGTGCCAGCTGGGGGACCTTTGGCACAGATACGCAGTATTTT
TRBV5-1	TRBJ2-7	14	-	-	CASSLVLANHEQYF	TGCGCCAGCAGCTTGGTGCTGGCAAACCACGAGCAGTACTTC